The entry that follows covers one T cell receptor (beta chain) sequence. Its target is unknown. The PCR was carried out with 60 Vbeta primers and 13 Jbeta primers. Profiled with immunoSEQ multiplex PCR; TCRdb holds only in-frame clones, not every one. Of a few hundred thousand clones listed, 80% are singletons. This record comes from a study of cytomegalovirus exposure and HLA in healthy donors. Findings and caveats of the study: Earlier analysis yielded a pattern in which most TCR beta V segments were productive about 87% or about 30% of the time. A later analysis reportedly found that, within productive TCRs, an Asian-associated ancestry cluster had fewer N-insertions than the mean observed across the approximately 660 donors. Reports state that TCR beta sequences accurately predicted most subjects' HLA-A and HLA-B alleles. A missense variant in DCLRE1C was later tied to TCR beta V- and J-gene trimming.

The V and J ends lost 0 bases and 6 bases, in that order; junction bases with no gene match: 7. The CDR3 consists of 15 residues. Per the germline V gene, CDR1 is SGHNT and CDR2 is YENEEA. The sequencing input was PBMCs. The receptor was derived from a girl aged 2-15 years in good health and CMV-seronegative. The V and J genes are TRBV11-3 and TRBJ2-7, with 8 bases matching TRBD2. The DNA for the CDR3 is TGTGCCAGCAGCTTAGACGGCGCGGGGGGAGGCGAGCAGTACTTC. Translation gives CASSLDGAGGGEQYF.